This TCR beta chain was recorded in a study of T cells in Graves' hyperthyroidism and ophthalmopathy (dated by TCRdb to between 2017 and 2020). For the wider study: Peripheral blood was collected at initial diagnosis, before any treatment. The study also compared thyroid tissue and blood T-cell repertoires from five or six Graves' hyperthyroidism patients. Prospective prediction of ophthalmopathy was tested in an independent validation cohort of approximately 18 hyperthyroidism patients and some 17 patients who later progressed to ophthalmopathy. A discovery cohort of about 95 patients, roughly 45 with Graves' ophthalmopathy and about 58 with stable Graves' hyperthyroidism, was used to find distinguishing TCR V-J signatures. After sampling, hyperthyroidism patients received methimazole starting at 30 mg daily, and ophthalmopathy patients received high-dose intravenous methylprednisolone. TCR Vbeta CDR3 sequencing of approximately 140 peripheral blood samples (approximately 44 ophthalmopathy, 75 to 85 hyperthyroidism and roughly 17 progressor patients) is reported in the paper. For training and testing, the 100 or so patients in the discovery cohort were randomly divided in a 7:3 ratio. The research as a whole found: Most expanded thyroid clonotypes (frequency above 0.001) were also detected in blood, a finding suggesting that blood repertoires may reflect thyroid immune responses. In validation, the model predicted progression to ophthalmopathy a median of about 5.9 months before onset, with roughly 68% sensitivity and 72.22% specificity. Ophthalmopathy was separated from stable hyperthyroidism by a 13 V-J signature model, with around 90% sensitivity and just over 81% specificity obtained in cross-validation and 80%/75% obtained in testing. No statistical method was used to fix the sample size in advance, and group allocation was not hidden from the investigators.

A remark on this clonotype: Its antigen is still unknown. No base-level quality is on record; no much larger clone is a single base apart.

In the ophthalmopathy patients, disease was moderately to severely active, with a Clinical Activity Score of 3 or more, a NOSPECS grade of 4 or more, and a duration of less than 3 months. Exclusion was applied to patients with uncontrolled infections, other autoimmune diseases, pregnancy or lactation. Diagnoses were established on the basis of clinical symptoms, serum thyroxine and TRAb, thyroid ultrasound, and orbital computed tomography. PBMCs were separated from roughly 10 ml of fresh peripheral blood using Ficoll-Paque density gradient centrifugation. Total RNA was extracted with Trizol reagent, and quality was checked on an Agilent 2100 Bioanalyzer. TCR beta CDR3 regions were amplified from RNA transcripts. The TCR CDR3 was subjected to a first round of RT-PCR using the HTBI primer set and the Qiagen OneStep RT-PCR kit. Libraries were constructed in a second round of multiplex PCR, after which size selection and purification were performed. Paired-end sequencing of the libraries was performed with 100 bp reads on an Illumina HiSeq2000. For the original study's pipeline: SOAPnuke was used to process the raw data, throwing out any read that contained adapters or uncalled bases, had a mean Phred below 15, or lacked an exact constant-primer or identifier match. COPE v1.2.5 was used to merge the high-quality paired reads, and each unique nucleotide sequence was defined as a clonotype. MiTCR v1.1 was used to align the clonotypes against IMGT TRBV, TRBD and TRBJ reference segments. The analysis included only V-J combinations with a frequency above 0.0001, which together covered more than 99% of the repertoires. The TCS score was defined as the ratio of F50 (clonal expansion) to E x V (chaos), calculated using BLOSUM62-based TCRdist between CDR3 peptides within each V-J. Welch's t-statistics and random forest reduced fewer than 550 V-J features to roughly 13, which were used in a naive Bayes classifier (R e1071). TCRdb handled the public reads itself, with Q25 trimming in fastp and clone calling in MiXCR, and kept productive beta chains. Every distinct CDR3 protein forms one entry, paired with its most common genes and DNA. TCRdb assigned the V and J calls; the authors' analysis was not used. The sample table shows around 50,000 distinct CDR3 sequences, and 48% are seen once. The ten largest make up about 8.9% of the sample.

V lost 1 base and J lost 5 bases, and the count of bases not matched to a germline gene is 8. From cysteine to phenylalanine, the CDR3 is 14 amino acids long. Of all the DNA, just the CDR3 is kept, 42 bases in frame from base 1. From the germline V gene (reference sequence), CDR1 is DFQATT and CDR2 is SNEGSKA. The receptor chain draws on TRBV20-1 and TRBJ2-7; 7 junctional bases match TRBD1. The TCR comes from a woman in her forties or fifties with Graves' ophthalmopathy. Sequencing used blood. The DNA sequence reads TGCAGTGCTAGAGGCCAGGGGGAACGGAACGAGCAGTACTTC. This is translated as CSARGQGERNEQYF.